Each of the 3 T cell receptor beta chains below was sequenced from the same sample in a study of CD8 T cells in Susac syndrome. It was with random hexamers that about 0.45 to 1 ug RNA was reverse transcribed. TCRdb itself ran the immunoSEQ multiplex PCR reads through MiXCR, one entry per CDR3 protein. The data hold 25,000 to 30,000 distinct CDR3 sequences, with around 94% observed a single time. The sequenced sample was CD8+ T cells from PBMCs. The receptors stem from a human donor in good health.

CDR3 protein: CASSSLAGATHEQFF. The CDR3, as DNA: TGTGCCAGCAGTTCGCTAGCGGGGGCCACACATGAGCAGTTCTTC. The chain recombines TRBV27 with TRBJ2-1; TRBD2 agrees at 10 bases. From germline, CDR1 is MNHEY and CDR2 SMNVEV (reference sequence). The length of the CDR3 is 15 residues. J was trimmed by 8 bases and V by 4 bases; bases with no gene match: 8.

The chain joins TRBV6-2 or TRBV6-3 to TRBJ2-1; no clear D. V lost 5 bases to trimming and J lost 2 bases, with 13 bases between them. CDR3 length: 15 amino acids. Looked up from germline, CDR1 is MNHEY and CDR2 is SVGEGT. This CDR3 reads CASSLGPSTYNEQFF. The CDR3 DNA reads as TGTGCCAGCAGTCTCGGACCCTCCACCTACAATGAGCAGTTCTTC.

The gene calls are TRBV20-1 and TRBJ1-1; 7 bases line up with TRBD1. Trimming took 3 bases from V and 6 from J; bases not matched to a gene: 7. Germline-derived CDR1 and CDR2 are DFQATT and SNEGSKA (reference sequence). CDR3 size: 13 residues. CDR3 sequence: CSARRTGDAEAFF. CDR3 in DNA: TGCAGTGCTAGGCGAACAGGGGACGCTGAAGCTTTCTTT.